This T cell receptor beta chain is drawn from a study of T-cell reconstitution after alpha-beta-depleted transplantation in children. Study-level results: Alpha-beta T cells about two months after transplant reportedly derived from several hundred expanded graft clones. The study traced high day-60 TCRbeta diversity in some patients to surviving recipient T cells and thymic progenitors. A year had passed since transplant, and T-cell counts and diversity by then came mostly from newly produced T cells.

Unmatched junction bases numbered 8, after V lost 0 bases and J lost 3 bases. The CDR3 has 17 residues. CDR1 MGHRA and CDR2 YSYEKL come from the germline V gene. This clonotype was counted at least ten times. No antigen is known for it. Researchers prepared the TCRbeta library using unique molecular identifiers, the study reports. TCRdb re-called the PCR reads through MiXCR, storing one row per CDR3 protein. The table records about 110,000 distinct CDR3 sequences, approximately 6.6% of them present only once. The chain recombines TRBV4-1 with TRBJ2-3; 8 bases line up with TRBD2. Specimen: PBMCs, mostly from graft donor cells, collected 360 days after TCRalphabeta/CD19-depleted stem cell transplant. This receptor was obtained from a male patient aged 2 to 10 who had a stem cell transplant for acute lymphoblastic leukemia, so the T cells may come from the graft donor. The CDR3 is CASSQDRRGGMTDTQYF. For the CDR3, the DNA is TGCGCCAGCAGCCAAGATCGACGGGGGGGCATGACAGATACGCAGTATTTT.